This T cell receptor (beta chain) was obtained from a study of blood T cell repertoires in COVID-19. Profiling relied on immunoSEQ multiplex PCR, and the TCRdb table lists in-frame clones only, not all of them. The sample has tens of thousands of clones, about 85% seen once. V dropped 5 bases and J dropped 0; count of bases not matched to a gene: 15. CDR3 length equals 19 residues. CDR1 is LGHNA, CDR2 YNFKEQ, per germline. Sequenced: peripheral blood. This chain uses TRBV4-2 with TRBJ2-2; 7 nucleotides align to TRBD2. The sequence derives from a human donor with acute or convalescent COVID-19. The donor label of this sample is uncertain. The CDR3: CASSLMAGAVSANTGELFF. CDR3 in DNA: TGTGCCAGCAGCTTGATGGCGGGAGCGGTCTCCGCGAACACCGGGGAGCTGTTTTTT.